The clone carrying this TCR beta chain has a count of ten or more. These data belong to a study of T-cell reconstitution after alpha-beta-depleted transplantation in children. The TCRbeta library incorporated unique molecular identifiers. TCRdb independently ran MiXCR on the PCR reads; one entry per CDR3 protein. The sample contains about 640,000 distinct CDR3 sequences, roughly 13% of which appear only once. This sample comprised PBMCs, mostly from graft donor cells, obtained 360 days after TCRalphabeta/CD19-depleted stem cell transplant. The sequence came from a male patient younger than 18 who had a stem cell transplant for acute myeloid leukemia, so the T cells may come from the graft donor.

DNA of the CDR3: TGTGCCACCAGCTTGGAGGGAGGAGTAAGATACAATGAGCAGTTCTTC. This encodes CATSLEGGVRYNEQFF. This chain joins TRBV15 and TRBJ2-1, with a weak D call TRBD2 (6 bases). Deletions cut 5 bases from V and 4 bases from J, with 18 bases between. The CDR3 is made up of 16 amino acids. Germline V gives CDR1 LNHNV, CDR2 YYDKDF (reference sequence).